Detailed here is one TCR beta chain. What antigen it recognizes has not been identified. Per-base quality was not reported, and no clone a single base away is much larger than it. The data belong to a study of T-cell reconstitution after alpha-beta-depleted transplantation in children listed by TCRdb under 2016. The study in broad terms: Using TCR repertoire profiling, the study followed T-cell immune reconstitution in a quantitative way in children after TCRalphabeta/CD19-depleted allogeneic hematopoietic cell transplantation. Points the paper makes about the study in general: Over the following months the frequencies of hyperexpanded clones went down, and after one year T-cell counts and TCRbeta diversity were mostly credited to newly produced T cells. Apparently early alphabetaT-cell count recovery about two months after transplant reportedly relied on only several hundred rapidly expanded clones derived from non-depleted graft cells. In some patients, high TCRbeta diversity at day 60 was attributed to recipient T cells and intrathymic progenitors that had survived conditioning.

CDR3 length: 14 amino acids, cysteine to phenylalanine. The DNA shown is the 42-base CDR3, in frame from base 1. V is shortened by 5 bases, J by 5 bases, and the region joining them spans 12 bases. Receptor libraries were prepared by PCR. TCRdb names Illumina HiSeq 2500 as the instrument used. To normalize quantification of the TCRbeta repertoire, the TCR libraries were built with molecular barcoding that relied on unique molecular identifiers. The public reads were run again by TCRdb, first through fastp at Q25 and then through MiXCR, and only productive beta chains were kept. Here each entry gathers all rows of one CDR3 protein and keeps the most common genes and DNA. The sample records a few hundred thousand distinct CDR3 sequences, 25% to 30% of which are singletons. 30% to 45% of the sample rests with the top ten. The treatment or condition label for this specimen denotes: allogeneic hematopoietic cell transplantation with graft depleted of TCRalphabeta T cells and CD19 B cells. The transplant recipients were children given TCRalphabeta/CD19-depleted allogeneic hematopoietic cell grafts.

This receptor was taken from a boy under three years old with Wiskott-Aldrich syndrome, due to receive a stem cell transplant. Material: PBMCs, obtained before TCRalphabeta/CD19-depleted stem cell transplant. The chain employs TRBV12-3 or TRBV12-4 and TRBJ2-2, with a tentative D gene TRBD1 over 5 matching bases. The CDR3 is CASSPNPGTGELFF. The DNA sequence reads TGTGCCAGCAGTCCCAACCCAGGGACCGGGGAGCTGTTTTTT.